The text below deals with one T cell receptor (beta chain). Germline CDR1 SGHKS, CDR2 YYEKEE (reference sequence). The CDR3 runs to 16 residues. The V and J ends lost 6 bases and 3 bases respectively, with 20 bases between them. This specimen belongs to a study of OX40 agonist ivuxolimab in advanced cancers. Using immunoSEQ multiplex PCR, the repertoire was profiled, and TCRdb retains in-frame clones only, with some absent. The repertoire holds 65,000 to 100,000 clones, with around 92% as singletons. This sequence originates from an adult with an advanced solid tumor such as melanoma, head and neck, liver or kidney cancer. The sequencing here drew on CD4+ or CD8+ T cells sorted from blood, taken in a trial of the OX40 agonist ivuxolimab. The chain combines TRBV5-5 with TRBJ2-3; D is perhaps TRBD2 (6 bases). The CDR3 nucleotides are TGTGCCAGCACCCCCTGGCGGACTATCGGGACAGATACGCAGTATTTT. Its translation is CASTPWRTIGTDTQYF.